The source of this T cell receptor beta chain is a study of T cell responses to AZD1222 COVID-19 vaccine. Trimming took 9 bases from V and 4 from J, leaving 20 bases between them. From germline, CDR1 is SGHKS and CDR2 YYEKEE (reference sequence). The CDR3 sequence is 15 residues long. On this clone itself: Its antigen remains unidentified.

General observations from the study: CD4 TCRs associated with vaccination spanned spike, dominating at 160-218 and 743-854.

Sequencing used immunoSEQ multiplex PCR; TCRdb keeps in-frame clones, though not all of them. The sample holds more than 70,000 clones, around 85% seen once. The chain joins TRBV5-5 to TRBJ1-5, with TRBD1 as a possible D gene (5 bases). The sequence was obtained from an adult in good health. The source was peripheral blood, collected on day 0 of AZD1222 vaccination. The CDR3 DNA is TGTGCCACCGCAATCGGGGCGGGAATTAATCAGCCCCAGCATTTT. The encoded protein is CATAIGAGINQPQHF.